What follows are 20 T cell receptor beta chains derived from one specimen sequenced in a study of T cell repertoires in cytomegalovirus infection. TCRdb re-called the reads with MiXCR, one entry per CDR3 protein. Of 250,000 to 300,000 distinct CDR3 sequences listed, 22% are singletons. These TCRs are of unknown antigen specificity. Sequences were derived from cultured PBMCs, sampled from culture after CMV antigen stimulation. These receptors all stem from a human donor in good health (CMV status not recorded). Some clones in this sample may be carry-over from other donors' samples.

For this clonotype: A much larger clonotype is one base distant, so this may be a read error. The V and J genes are TRBV7-2 and TRBJ1-4; the D is unclear. CDR1 and CDR2 from the germline V gene are SGHTA and FQGNSA. The CDR3 covers 13 residues. The CDR3 loop is CVSSLTGNEKLFF. The CDR3, as DNA: TGTGTCAGCAGCTTAACGGGAAACGAAAAACTGTTTTTT. Variable domain in full (rest from reference TRBV7-2 and TRBJ1-4): GAGVSQSPSNKVTEKGKDVELRCDPISGHTALYWYRQSLGQGLEFLIYFQGNSAPDKSGLPSDRFSAERTGGSVSTLTIQRTQQEDSAVYLCVSSLTGNEKLFFGSGTQLSVL.

Remarks on this clonotype: An end of the junction does not agree with germline; a read error may underlie this. The chain has TRBV30 and TRBJ2-1; 12 positions agree with TRBD1. This CDR3 region has 12 residues. CDR1 and CDR2 (germline): GTSNPN, SVGIG (reference sequence). CDR3 nucleotides: TGTGCCTGGAGTTTTCCCGGGACAGGGGGCTACTTC. It translates to CAWSFPGTGGYF.

This clonotype occurred a few times. The chain uses TRBV4-1 and TRBJ2-1, with D maybe TRBD1 (5 bases). Germline CDR1 MGHRA, CDR2 YSYEKL. The CDR3 spans 17 residues. Trimming removed 1 base from V and 0 bases from J, with 13 bases in between. This chain's CDR3 is CASSQVGAIGSYNEQFF. DNA for the CDR3: TGCGCCAGCAGCCAAGTAGGGGCGATTGGCTCCTACAATGAGCAGTTCTTC.

This clonotype turned up a few times. The chain's CDR3 is CATSSQGRGNYGYTF. The CDR3 DNA reads as TGTGCCACCAGCTCTCAGGGACGGGGAAACTATGGCTACACCTTC. The V gene is TRBV15, the J gene TRBJ1-2; weak D call: TRBD1 (5 bases). CDR1 and CDR2 (germline): LNHNV, YYDKDF (reference sequence). CDR3 length equals 15 residues. The V end was cut by 5 bases, the J end by 2 bases, with 15 bases between.

This clonotype appeared many times. The chain recombines TRBV7-6 with TRBJ1-5; D possibly corresponds to TRBD1 (5 bases). There are 15 residues in the CDR3. From germline, CDR1 is SGHVS and CDR2 FNYEAQ. Trimming left V 5 bases short and J 4 bases short, with 15 bases between. CDR3 in amino acids: CASSPGGGGNQPQHF. DNA of the CDR3: TGTGCCAGCAGCCCCGGCGGGGGAGGGAATCAGCCCCAGCATTTT.

In DNA form, the CDR3 reads TGTGCCAGCAGCCAAGAGGGGACGTTACTAGAAGCTTTCTTT. Translating it yields CASSQEGTLLEAFF. The V call is TRBV3-1, the J call TRBJ1-1; TRBD1 might be the D (5 bases). The CDR3 is 14 residues long. Germline V gene sequence: CDR1 LGHDT, CDR2 YNNKEL (reference sequence). V shed 0 bases and J shed 8 bases, with 13 bases lying between them.

The rearrangement links TRBV6-5 to TRBJ2-3, with TRBD2 identical over 12 bases. The V segment lost 5 bases and the J segment 1 base; nucleotides outside the gene matches: 4. CDR1 is MNHEY, CDR2 SVGAGI, per germline. This CDR3 has 16 residues. The CDR3 sequence: CASSPTSGRGTDTQYF. For the CDR3, the DNA is TGTGCCAGCAGTCCGACTAGCGGGAGAGGCACAGATACGCAGTATTTT.

This clonotype has a handful of counts. V usage is TRBV6-5 and J usage is TRBJ1-1, with 8 bases matching TRBD1. The V and J ends lost 7 bases and 7 bases, in that order; junction bases with no gene match: 8. CDR1 and CDR2 from the germline V gene are MNHEY and SVGAGI. The CDR3 contains 13 residues. CDR3 sequence reads: CASTKQGGNEAFF. DNA for the CDR3: TGTGCCAGCACCAAACAGGGGGGGAATGAAGCTTTCTTT.

This sequence joins TRBV7-9 and TRBJ1-2, with 7 nucleotides matching TRBD1. The germline V gene encodes CDR1 SEHNR and CDR2 FQNEAQ (reference sequence). This CDR3 contains 15 residues. V lost 0 bases to trimming and J lost 3 bases; unmatched junction nucleotides: 4. CDR3: CASSLAQGFYYGYTF. The CDR3 DNA reads TGTGCCAGCAGCTTAGCACAGGGGTTCTACTATGGCTACACCTTC.

This chain connects TRBV20-1 to TRBJ2-5; perhaps D is TRBD1 or TRBD2 (6 bases each). The ends were cut back, 1 base at V and 4 bases at J, with 16 bases in the middle. The CDR3 has 15 residues. The germline gives CDR1 DFQATT, CDR2 SNEGSKA (reference sequence). The DNA of the CDR3 is TGCAGTGCTAGAGCCCTCTTCGGGGGCGCAGAGACCCAGTACTTC. Translation: CSARALFGGAETQYF.

The genes are TRBV20-1 and TRBJ2-3; no clear D gene. Germline CDR1 DFQATT, CDR2 SNEGSKA (reference sequence). The CDR3 runs 12 residues. The V and J ends lost 6 bases and 2 bases respectively, with 9 bases between them. CDR3 nucleotide sequence: TGCAGTGCAGGGATCCTCACAGATACGCAGTATTTT. Protein: CSAGILTDTQYF.

Note on this clonotype: This sequence may be a read error, since a much larger clone differs from it by one base. The genes are TRBV7-6 and TRBJ2-3; 8 positions agree with TRBD2. Germline CDR1 SGHVS, CDR2 FNYEAQ. CDR3 length: 16 amino acids. The CDR3 DNA is TGTACCAGCAGCTCCCTCAGCGGGAGAGGAACAGATACGCAGTATTTT. As protein: CTSSSLSGRGTDTQYF.

This chain connects TRBV7-9 to TRBJ1-5; D may be TRBD1 (5 bases). CDR1 SEHNR and CDR2 FQNEAQ come from the germline V gene (reference sequence). CDR3 length: 12 amino acids. With 5 bases removed from V and 6 bases from J, the gap between germline ends came to 8 bases. In DNA form, the CDR3 reads TGTGCCAGCAGCGTAGACAGTCAGCCCCAGCATTTT. Translation: CASSVDSQPQHF.

This clonotype has a count of ten or more. This rearrangement joins TRBV19 to TRBJ1-5, with D possibly being TRBD1 (6 bases). The ends were cut back, 5 bases at V and 5 bases at J, with 13 bases in the middle. The germline gives CDR1 LNHDA, CDR2 SQIVND (reference sequence). CDR3 length: 14 amino acids. Here the CDR3 reads CASSSPGGDQPQHF. CDR3 nucleotides: TGTGCCAGTAGTTCCCCTGGGGGCGATCAGCCCCAGCATTTT.

This clonotype has just a few counts. The V gene is TRBV15, the J gene TRBJ1-2; D ambiguous. The germline CDR1 and CDR2 sequences are LNHNV and YYDKDF (reference sequence). V dropped 0 bases and J dropped 2 bases, with 10 bases sitting between them. The CDR3 totals 15 residues. The CDR3 nucleotides read TGTGCCACCAGCAGAGATGTAGACGGAAACTATGGCTACACCTTC. It is translated as CATSRDVDGNYGYTF.

This chain joins TRBV7-8 and TRBJ2-5; 7 nucleotides line up with TRBD2. V trimming: 10 bases; J trimming: 4 bases; junction bases outside the gene matches: 18. This CDR3 comprises 16 residues. CDR1 is SGHVS, CDR2 FQNEAQ, per germline. The CDR3 loop reads CATGSSGLGSRETQYF. The DNA of the CDR3 is TGTGCCACGGGCAGTAGCGGGCTCGGATCGAGAGAGACCCAGTACTTC.

Regarding this clonotype: The junction departs from the called germline gene at one end, perhaps through a read error. The V gene is TRBV2, the J gene TRBJ2-3, with unresolved D. This CDR3 region has 13 residues. CDR1 and CDR2 from the germline V gene are SNHLY and FYNNEI. CDR3 sequence reads: CASSPPFTDTLYF. Here the CDR3 DNA reads TGTGCCAGCAGTCCGCCATTTACAGATACGCTGTATTTT. Combining the CDR3 with reference TRBV2 and TRBJ2-3 gives the whole variable domain EPEVTQTPSHQVTQMGQEVILRCVPISNHLYFYWYRQILGQKVEFLVSFYNNEISEKSEIFDDQFSVERPDGSNFTLKIRSTKLEDSAMYFCASSPPFTDTLYFGPGTRLTVL.

This clonotype was seen many times. The V call is TRBV7-9, the J call TRBJ1-1; D gene uncertain. This CDR3 contains 12 residues. V shed 3 bases and J shed 8 bases, with 10 bases lying between them. Germline V gene data show CDR1 as SEHNR and CDR2 as FQNEAQ (reference sequence). The CDR3: CASSLGRREAFF. The CDR3 nucleotides are TGTGCCAGCAGCTTGGGCAGGAGGGAAGCTTTCTTT.

The chain combines TRBV20-1 with TRBJ1-1, with a possible D match to TRBD1 (5 bases). This CDR3 comprises 15 residues. Germline V gene data show CDR1 as DFQATT and CDR2 as SNEGSKA (reference sequence). The ends were cut back, 0 bases at V and 5 bases at J, with 16 bases in the middle. The CDR3, as DNA: TGCAGTGCTAGAGACAGGGTCGGGTGGGAGACTGAAGCTTTCTTT. Its translation is CSARDRVGWETEAFF.

This clonotype has more than one count but fewer than ten. This may stem from a read error, because a much larger clone lies one nucleotide away. The chain joins TRBV7-8 to TRBJ2-2; D could derive from TRBD1 or TRBD2 (5 bases each). In germline, CDR1 is SGHVS, CDR2 FQNEAQ. Trimming pared 3 bases from V and 4 bases from J, leaving 15 bases between. The CDR3 contains 16 residues. For the CDR3, the DNA is TGTGCCAGCAGCTTTGCAGCGGAGAGGGGCACCGGGGAGCTGTTTTTT. It specifies CASSFAAERGTGELFF.